This T cell receptor (beta chain) came from a study of blood T cell repertoires in COVID-19. Clones were sequenced by immunoSEQ multiplex PCR, and TCRdb holds only the in-frame ones, with some missing. The sample yields around 220,000 clones, 87% seen once. CDR3 size: 14 residues. Germline CDR1 MDHEN, CDR2 SYDVKM. Trimming at V came to 6 bases and at J to 1 base, leaving 5 bases not matched to a gene. All enrollees were about 18 to 89 years old and from fewer than 25 US areas. V usage is TRBV28 and J usage is TRBJ2-5, with 7 bases that match TRBD2. This clonotype was obtained from a woman under 40 with acute COVID-19. Sequenced input: PBMCs or T cells enriched from blood (not recorded which). This CDR3 reads CASSSPGGQETQYF. CDR3 nucleotides: TGTGCCAGCAGCTCCCCGGGGGGCCAAGAGACCCAGTACTTC.